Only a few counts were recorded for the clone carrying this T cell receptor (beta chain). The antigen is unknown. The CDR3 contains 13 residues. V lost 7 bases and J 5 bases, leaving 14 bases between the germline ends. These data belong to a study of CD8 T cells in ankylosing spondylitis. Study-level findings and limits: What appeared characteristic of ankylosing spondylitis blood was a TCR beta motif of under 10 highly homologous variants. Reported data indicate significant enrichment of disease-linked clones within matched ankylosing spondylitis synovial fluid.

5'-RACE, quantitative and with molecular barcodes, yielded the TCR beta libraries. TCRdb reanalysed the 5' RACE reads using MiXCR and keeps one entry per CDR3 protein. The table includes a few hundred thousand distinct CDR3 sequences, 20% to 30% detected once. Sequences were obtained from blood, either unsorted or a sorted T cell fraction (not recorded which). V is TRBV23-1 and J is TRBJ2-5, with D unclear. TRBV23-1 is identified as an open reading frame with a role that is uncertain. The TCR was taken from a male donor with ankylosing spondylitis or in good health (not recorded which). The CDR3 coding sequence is TGCGCCAGCAATAGAGTGGGGTTCGAGACCCAGTACTTC. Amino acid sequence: CASNRVGFETQYF.